Shown below are 10 T cell receptor beta chains from a single sample sequenced in a study of T cell responses to AZD1222 COVID-19 vaccine. Produced via immunoSEQ multiplex PCR; TCRdb's table is partial and in-frame only. The data hold 250,000 to 300,000 clones, with almost 95% observed a single time. Sequenced material: peripheral blood, taken 28 days after the second AZD1222 dose. Receptor source: an adult who received the AZD1222 COVID-19 vaccine.

The chain recombines TRBV5-4 with TRBJ1-1, with 10 bases matching TRBD1. The CDR3 spans 14 residues. The V gene's germline CDR1 is SGHNT and CDR2 YYREEE (reference sequence). Trimming cost V 4 bases and J 4 bases; bases outside gene matches: 4. The CDR3 protein is CASSRDRGSTEAFF. Here the CDR3 DNA reads TGTGCCAGCAGCCGGGACAGGGGATCCACTGAAGCTTTCTTT. Filled out from reference TRBV5-4 and TRBJ1-1, the complete variable domain reads ETGVTQSPTHLIKTRGQQVTLRCSSQSGHNTVSWYQQALGQGPQFIFQYYREEENGRGNFPPRFSGLQFPNYSSELNVNALELDDSALYLCASSRDRGSTEAFFGQGTRLTVV.

CDR3 bases: TGTGCCAGCTCACCGCCGGGAATCACAGATACGCAGTATTTT. It is translated as CASSPPGITDTQYF. The chain combines TRBV18 with TRBJ2-3; TRBD2 is a possible D gene (5 bases). This CDR3 is built from 14 residues. Germline CDR1 and CDR2: KGHSH and LQKENI. The V and J ends lost 3 bases and 2 bases respectively, with 9 bases between them.

This chain links TRBV9 with TRBJ1-3; TRBD1 agrees at 7 bases. V dropped 3 bases and J dropped 0; count of bases not matched to a gene: 3. CDR1 and CDR2 (germline): SGDLS, YYNGEE. The CDR3 covers 15 residues. CDR3 amino acids: CASSGQGLSGNTIYF. The CDR3, as DNA: TGTGCCAGCAGCGGACAGGGTCTCTCTGGAAACACCATATATTTT.

This clone was seen a single time. The V call is TRBV19, the J call TRBJ1-1; D is undetermined. CDR3 length: 11 residues. Germline V CDR1 and CDR2: LNHDA, SQIVND (reference sequence). Trimming shortened V by 3 bases and J by 10 bases, and 9 bases separated the two germline ends. CDR3 bases: TGTGCCAGTAGTATCCAGCGGACAGCTTTCTTT. The encoded protein is CASSIQRTAFF.

This rearrangement joins TRBV18 to TRBJ2-5; D is unclear. Germline CDR1 is KGHSH and CDR2 is LQKENI. This CDR3 contains 14 residues. The V end lost 3 bases, the J end lost 5 bases, and 13 bases lay between the germline ends. The CDR3 DNA reads as TGTGCCAGCTCACCGGGTTGGCCAGAGGAGACCCAGTACTTC. It codes for CASSPGWPEETQYF.

The chain joins TRBV30 to TRBJ1-1; D might be TRBD1 (6 bases). CDR1 and CDR2 from the germline V gene are GTSNPN and SVGIG (reference sequence). V was clipped by 6 bases and J by 0 bases, with 14 bases between them. The CDR3 spans 14 residues. CDR3 sequence (DNA): TGTGCCTGTGGGGGCCGGGTAATGAACACTGAAGCTTTCTTT. Amino acids: CACGGRVMNTEAFF.

The table lists this clone with a count of one. The V gene is TRBV7-9, the J gene TRBJ2-2, with D maybe TRBD1 (6 bases). The CDR3 length is 15 residues. V was cut by 2 bases and J by 4 bases, with 11 bases left in between. CDR1 and CDR2 from the germline V gene are SEHNR and FQNEAQ (reference sequence). CDR3 in amino acids: CASSLRQAGTGELFF. CDR3 in DNA: TGTGCCAGCAGCTTACGACAGGCTGGCACCGGGGAGCTGTTTTTT. The whole variable domain, filled in from reference TRBV7-9 and TRBJ2-2, reads DTGVSQNPRHKITKRGQNVTFRCDPISEHNRLYWYRQTLGQGPEFLTYFQNEAQLEKSRLLSDRFSAERPKGSFSTLEIQRTEQGDSAMYLCASSLRQAGTGELFFGEGSRLTVL.

The chain employs TRBV28 and TRBJ1-3; D is possibly TRBD1 (5 bases). The CDR3 is 17 amino acids. V was clipped by 1 base and J by 0 bases, with 13 bases between them. CDR1 and CDR2 from the germline V gene are MDHEN and SYDVKM. CDR3 residues: CASSLSGTPFSGNTIYF. CDR3 DNA sequence: TGTGCCAGCAGTTTATCCGGGACGCCTTTCTCTGGAAACACCATATATTTT.

V and J are TRBV6-2 or TRBV6-3 and TRBJ1-6; D gene ambiguous. The germline V gene has CDR1 MNHEY and CDR2 SVGEGT. V was cut by 1 base and J by 7 bases, with 2 bases left in between. The length of the CDR3 is 12 residues. The CDR3, as DNA: TGTGCCAGCAGTTACTGGAATTCACCCCTCCACTTT. This translates into CASSYWNSPLHF.

This sequence joins TRBV28 and TRBJ2-7; no reliable D call. CDR3 length equals 12 residues. Per germline, CDR1 MDHEN and CDR2 SYDVKM. Trimming left V 10 bases short and J 0 bases short, with 10 bases between. The DNA for the CDR3 is TGTGCCACCGCGGTGGGCTCCTACGAGCAGTACTTC. It encodes CATAVGSYEQYF.